Shown below are 27 T cell receptor beta chains from a single sample sequenced in a study of regulatory T cells in long-lasting Graves disease. As to time point: newly diagnosed GD, antithyroid drugs for less than 3 months. TCR sequences were obtained from RNA taken from PBMCs. Libraries of TCR beta came from iRepertoire HTBI primers plus Arm-PCR of CDR3 regions. MiXCR, applied by TCRdb to the multiplex PCR reads, yields one record per CDR3 protein. Found here are under 400,000 distinct CDR3 sequences, 16% of them singletons; the top ten hold roughly 30%. The same sample was also used in a study of T cells in Graves' hyperthyroidism and ophthalmopathy.

The source material was peripheral blood mononuclear cells (PBMCs), sampled at new diagnosis, from a patient treated with antithyroid drugs. The receptor source for this set is a man between 35 and 55 years old with Graves disease.

There are a few counts of this clonotype. V gene TRBV20-1 combines with J gene TRBJ2-3, with no clear D. The length of the CDR3 is 12 residues. Trimming took off 5 bases at V and 4 bases at J, with 10 bases between the two ends. CDR1 and CDR2 from the germline V gene are DFQATT and SNEGSKA (reference sequence). The CDR3 is CSAEFEADTQYF. CDR3 in DNA: TGCAGTGCTGAATTCGAGGCAGATACGCAGTATTTT.

This clonotype was seen a few times. The chain couples TRBV7-9 to TRBJ2-1; no definite D call. Germline CDR1 is SEHNR and CDR2 is FQNEAQ (reference sequence). The V end lost 4 bases, the J end lost 6 bases, and 4 bases lay between the germline ends. The CDR3 sequence is 11 residues long. The CDR3 nucleotides are TGTGCCAGCAGCTCCGGCAATGAGCAGTTCTTC. Its translation: CASSSGNEQFF.

This clonotype was found many times. The chain couples TRBV7-2 to TRBJ2-1, with D unclear. The CDR3 loop spans 16 amino acids. Trimming left V 3 bases short and J 2 bases short, with 14 bases between. Germline V gene sequence: CDR1 SGHTA, CDR2 FQGNSA. DNA for the CDR3: TGTGCCAGCAGCTTGGGTTGGCGGCGACCCTACAATGAGCAGTTCTTC. Protein product: CASSLGWRRPYNEQFF.

This clonotype was detected a few times. The genes are TRBV19 and TRBJ2-2; maybe TRBD1 (5 bases). The ends were cut back, 6 bases at V and 7 bases at J, with 12 bases in the middle. The CDR3 contains 13 residues. Germline V lookup: CDR1 LNHDA, CDR2 SQIVND (reference sequence). CDR3 amino acids: CASRDSYGGELFF. CDR3 sequence (DNA): TGTGCCAGTAGAGACAGTTATGGCGGGGAGCTGTTTTTT.

The rearrangement uses TRBV2 and TRBJ1-5, with D possibly TRBD1 on 5 matching bases. The length of the CDR3 is 15 residues. Trimming removed 2 bases from V and 6 bases from J, with 14 bases in between. The germline gives CDR1 SNHLY, CDR2 FYNNEI. CDR3 loop: CASSESLGTGQPQHF. For the CDR3, the DNA is TGTGCCAGCAGTGAATCCTTGGGGACGGGTCAGCCCCAGCATTTT.

Comment on this clonotype: This sequence may be a read error, since a much larger clone differs from it by one base. V gene TRBV28 combines with J gene TRBJ2-5; possible D gene TRBD2, 6 bases. CDR1 and CDR2 from the germline V gene are MDHEN and SYDVKM. Trimming shortened V by 3 bases and J by 5 bases, and 13 bases separated the two germline ends. The CDR3 consists of 14 residues. The CDR3 nucleotides are TGTGCCAGCAGTTTTCCGGGAGAAAGGGAGACCCAGTACTTC. Its translation is CASSFPGERETQYF.

J is TRBJ2-1 and V is TRBV5-4, with TRBD1 matching over 11 bases. The DNA end lines up better with TRBJ2-5; the J call may be wrong. Germline V gene lookup returns CDR1 SGHNT and CDR2 YYREEE (reference sequence). CDR3 length equals 16 residues. CDR3 in DNA: TGTGCCAGCACCCCCTCGGGACAGGGGGTAGAGGAGACCCAGTACTTC. Translation gives CASTPSGQGVEETQYF.

Details on this clonotype: This may come from a read error, since a much larger clone is one base off. The chain employs TRBV11-2 and TRBJ2-5; 8 bases are shared with TRBD1. The germline V gene encodes CDR1 SGHAT and CDR2 FQNNGV. The CDR3 runs 13 residues. The chain's CDR3 is CASRTTGGEAQYF. In nucleotides, the CDR3 is TGTGCCAGCAGGACTACAGGGGGAGAGGCCCAGTACTTC.

This clonotype was picked up many times. The chain recombines TRBV20-1 with TRBJ2-7, with 9 bases lining up with TRBD2. This CDR3 has 16 amino acids. Looked up from germline, CDR1 is DFQATT and CDR2 is SNEGSKA (reference sequence). With V trimmed by 4 bases and J by 6 bases, 16 bases remained unmatched. The CDR3 sequence: CSATELAGPPGREQYF. CDR3 nucleotide sequence: TGCAGTGCTACTGAACTAGCGGGCCCCCCGGGGCGCGAGCAGTACTTC.

Details on this clonotype: This likely traces to a read error, being one base from a far larger clone. The chain combines TRBV11-2 with TRBJ2-1; D is uncertain. CDR1 is SGHAT and CDR2 is FQNNGV in the germline V gene. The V end lost 1 base, the J end lost 10 bases, and 14 bases lay between the germline ends. The CDR3 runs 14 residues. In nucleotides, the CDR3 is TGTGCCAGCAGCTTAGTGCTCACAAACTACGAGCAGTTCTTC. Translation gives CASSLVLTNYEQFF. The whole variable domain, remainder taken from reference TRBV11-2 and TRBJ2-1, is EAGVAQSPRYKIIEKRQSVAFWCNPISGHATLYWYQQILGQGPKLLIQFQNNGVVDDSQLPKDRFSAERLKGVDSTLKIQPAKLEDSAVYLCASSLVLTNYEQFFGPGTRLTVL.

This clonotype was counted a few times. The rearrangement uses TRBV5-1 and TRBJ2-1, with 8 positions matching TRBD2. J was trimmed by 3 bases and V by 3 bases; bases with no gene match: 5. The CDR3 spans 15 residues. Germline CDR1 reads SGHRS; CDR2 reads YFSETQ. The CDR3 is CASSWSGGDYNEQFF. The CDR3 DNA reads as TGCGCCAGCAGCTGGAGCGGGGGCGACTACAATGAGCAGTTCTTC.

This clonotype has ten or more counts. The chain is built from TRBV13 and TRBJ2-1; D assignment may be TRBD1 or TRBD2 (6 bases each). The germline V gene has CDR1 PRHDT and CDR2 FYEKMQ (reference sequence). This CDR3 spans 16 amino acids. V lost 1 base and J lost 0, with 10 bases in between. The CDR3: CASSLVGGDSYNEQFF. CDR3 nucleotides: TGTGCCAGCAGCTTAGTGGGGGGCGACTCCTACAATGAGCAGTTCTTC.

This clonotype was counted at least ten times. The rearrangement joins TRBV7-2 to TRBJ2-3; D may be TRBD2 (5 bases). The V end was cut by 5 bases, the J end by 10 bases, with 13 bases between. Germline V gives CDR1 SGHTA, CDR2 FQGNSA. The CDR3 runs to 12 residues. CDR3 DNA sequence: TGTGCCAGCAGCCTACCGAACGGGGCGCAGTATTTT. Translation gives CASSLPNGAQYF.

This chain uses TRBV20-1 with TRBJ2-5; weak D call: TRBD2 (7 bases). This CDR3 has 13 residues. The germline CDR1 and CDR2 sequences are DFQATT and SNEGSKA (reference sequence). Trimming left V 4 bases short and J 3 bases short, with 12 bases between. As DNA, the CDR3 is TGCAGTGCTACCATAGGGGGGGAAGAGACCCAGTACTTC. Amino acid sequence: CSATIGGEETQYF.

This clonotype was seen at least ten times. The genes are TRBV3-1 and TRBJ2-3; D is uncertain. V shed 1 base and J shed 6 bases, with 11 bases lying between them. Germline V gene data show CDR1 as LGHDT and CDR2 as YNNKEL (reference sequence). The CDR3 has 14 amino acids. The CDR3 DNA follows: TGTGCCAGCAGCCAAGTTTCGGGTGGCGATACGCAGTATTTT. Amino acids: CASSQVSGGDTQYF.

This clonotype was counted between two and nine times. The chain carries TRBV9 and TRBJ1-2; TRBD1 aligns across 7 bases. CDR3 size: 14 residues. Germline values: CDR1 SGDLS, CDR2 YYNGEE. V gave up 3 bases and J gave up 0 bases; unmatched junction bases: 2. CDR3 nucleotide sequence: TGTGCCAGCAGCGCCACAGGGGCTAACTATGGCTACACCTTC. Protein product: CASSATGANYGYTF. Together with reference TRBV9 and TRBJ1-2, the CDR3 gives the full variable domain: DSGVTQTPKHLITATGQRVTLRCSPRSGDLSVYWYQQSLDQGLQFLIQYYNGEERAKGNILERFSAQQFPDLHSELNLSSLELGDSALYFCASSATGANYGYTFGSGTRLTVV.

This chain uses TRBV5-1 with TRBJ2-5; no clear D gene. This CDR3 region has 14 residues. The V and J ends lost 1 base and 3 bases respectively, with 10 bases between them. The germline gives CDR1 SGHRS, CDR2 YFSETQ. CDR3 in amino acids: CASSLSGSEETQYF. CDR3 bases: TGCGCCAGCAGCTTGTCAGGTTCTGAAGAGACCCAGTACTTC.

The rearrangement uses TRBV18 and TRBJ2-2; a possible D gene is TRBD1 (6 bases). V lost 5 bases, J lost 3 bases, and 13 bases lay in between. In germline, CDR1 is KGHSH, CDR2 LQKENI. The CDR3 loop spans 15 amino acids. CDR3 sequence: CASSSQTGYTGELFF. The CDR3 DNA sequence: TGTGCCAGCTCATCACAAACAGGGTACACCGGGGAGCTGTTTTTT.

The chain joins TRBV7-6 to TRBJ2-2; perhaps TRBD1 as D (6 bases). With 7 bases removed from V and 7 bases from J, the gap between germline ends came to 16 bases. Germline V gene sequence: CDR1 SGHVS, CDR2 FNYEAQ. CDR3 length: 14 amino acids. The CDR3 region has the DNA TGTGCCAGCACCCGAACAGGGAAGGTCGGGGAGCTGTTTTTT. This sequence encodes CASTRTGKVGELFF.

Note on this clonotype: With a much larger clone just one base away, this may be a read error. The chain couples TRBV7-2 to TRBJ2-3; D is unclear. The J call is uncertain, as TRBJ2-5 better fits the DNA end. Germline V gene lookup returns CDR1 SGHTA and CDR2 FQGNSA. The CDR3 has 11 amino acids. In DNA, the CDR3 is TGTGCCAGCAGCAACCAAGAGACCCAGTACTTC. Translated, it gives CASSNQETQYF.

This clonotype was counted ten times or more. The chain employs TRBV7-3 and TRBJ1-5; no firm D call. CDR3 size: 13 residues. Germline V CDR1 and CDR2: SGHTA, FQGTGA. The CDR3 protein is CAPVRENNQPQHF. The CDR3 DNA is TGTGCACCCGTGAGAGAGAACAATCAGCCCCAGCATTTT.

This clonotype was recorded at least ten times. The rearrangement joins TRBV7-9 to TRBJ2-2; 9 bases fit TRBD1. CDR1 SEHNR and CDR2 FQNEAQ come from the germline V gene (reference sequence). V dropped 3 bases and J dropped 3; count of bases not matched to a gene: 5. CDR3 length: 16 residues. This CDR3 is CASSFPDRGDTGELFF. The CDR3 DNA follows: TGTGCCAGCAGCTTTCCGGACAGGGGAGACACCGGGGAGCTGTTTTTT.

Ten or more counts support this clonotype. V is TRBV15 and J is TRBJ1-5; no firm D call. Germline V gene lookup returns CDR1 LNHNV and CDR2 YYDKDF (reference sequence). CDR3 length: 16 residues. V was pared by 1 base and J by 2 bases, with 12 bases between. CDR3 sequence: CATSRVGGNGNQPQHF. DNA of the CDR3: TGTGCCACCAGCAGAGTAGGAGGGAATGGCAATCAGCCCCAGCATTTT. The whole variable domain, remainder taken from reference TRBV15 and TRBJ1-5, is DAMVIQNPRYQVTQFGKPVTLSCSQTLNHNVMYWYQQKSSQAPKLLFHYYDKDFNNEADTPDNFQSRRPNTSFCFLDIRSPGLGDTAMYLCATSRVGGNGNQPQHFGDGTRLSIL.

About this clonotype itself: This could be a read error, since a much larger clone is one nucleotide away. The genes are TRBV2 and TRBJ2-7; 10 bases map to TRBD1. The V gene's germline CDR1 is SNHLY and CDR2 FYNNEI. The CDR3 runs 13 residues. Trimming at V came to 8 bases and at J to 4 bases, leaving 5 bases not matched to a gene. The CDR3 region is CASLADRGYEQYF. The DNA of the CDR3 is TGTGCCAGCTTAGCGGACAGGGGGTACGAGCAGTACTTC.

This clonotype was seen only a few times. J is TRBJ1-1 and V is TRBV5-6; D not resolved. Looked up from germline, CDR1 is SGHDT and CDR2 is YYEEEE. The CDR3 has 12 amino acids. V lost 7 bases to trimming and J lost 6 bases, with 13 bases between them. The CDR3 region is CASPSRGPEAFF. CDR3 coding DNA: TGTGCCAGCCCCTCCCGGGGTCCTGAAGCTTTCTTT.

This clonotype has only a few counts. This chain uses TRBV19 with TRBJ2-2; D unresolved. V lost 4 bases to trimming and J lost 0 bases, with 9 bases between them. Per germline, CDR1 LNHDA and CDR2 SQIVND (reference sequence). This CDR3 is built from 15 residues. The CDR3 nucleotides read TGTGCCAGTAGTAGCCGAGAACCGAACACCGGGGAGCTGTTTTTT. Protein: CASSSREPNTGELFF.

This clonotype appeared a few times. The chain combines TRBV4-1 with TRBJ1-2, with no clear D. The CDR3 length is 16 residues. The V end lost 4 bases, the J end lost 2 bases, and 17 bases lay between the germline ends. Germline lookup yields CDR1 MGHRA and CDR2 YSYEKL. The CDR3 reads CASSLTGTRDNYGYTF. DNA for the CDR3: TGCGCCAGCAGCCTGACGGGAACACGCGACAACTATGGCTACACCTTC.